One sample yielded the 2 T cell receptor beta chains listed below, sequenced in a study of T-cell reconstitution after alpha-beta-depleted transplantation in children. For TCRbeta, the library was prepared with unique molecular identifiers. TCRdb reprocessed the PCR reads via MiXCR and lists one record per CDR3 protein. The sample has about 250,000 distinct CDR3 sequences, roughly a quarter seen once. Specimen: PBMCs, mostly from graft donor cells, collected 360 days after TCRalphabeta/CD19-depleted stem cell transplant. The receptors come from a female patient between 2 and 15 years old who had a stem cell transplant for congenital amegakaryocytic thrombocytopenia, so the T cells may come from the graft donor.

This chain joins TRBV5-6 and TRBJ2-5; D is possibly TRBD2 (6 bases). Germline values: CDR1 SGHDT, CDR2 YYEEEE. Between the trimmed V and J ends, which lost 4 bases and 0 bases, there was a span of 7 bases. This CDR3 is 13 amino acids long. The CDR3 region has the DNA TGTGCCAGCAGCCGGGGGTACCAAGAGACCCAGTACTTC. It translates to CASSRGYQETQYF.

A few counts support this clonotype. This chain uses TRBV28 with TRBJ1-2, with D tentatively TRBD1 (5 bases). The V gene lost 5 bases and the J gene lost 1 base, with 23 bases spanning the gap. This CDR3 contains 18 residues. The germline V gene encodes CDR1 MDHEN and CDR2 SYDVKM. The CDR3 DNA reads as TGTGCCAGCAGTCTTGACACCGGGACGACTAGTATTAACTATGGCTACACCTTC. As protein: CASSLDTGTTSINYGYTF.